The 31 T cell receptor beta chains listed next were all sequenced from one sample in a study of T cell repertoires in cytomegalovirus infection. MiXCR, run by TCRdb on the reads, gives a single entry per CDR3 protein. The sample carries 400,000 or so distinct CDR3 sequences, less than 20% recorded once. The specimen sequenced was PBMCs. The receptors here all came from a human donor in good health (CMV status not recorded). Some clones in this sample may be carry-over from other donors' samples.

V is TRBV20-1 and J is TRBJ1-4; no clear D. The length of the CDR3 is 13 residues. Between the trimmed V and J ends, which lost 1 base and 10 bases, there was a span of 13 bases. The germline CDR1 and CDR2 sequences are DFQATT and SNEGSKA (reference sequence). The CDR3 spells CSARAPAIGKLFF. The CDR3, as DNA: TGCAGTGCTAGAGCCCCCGCAATCGGAAAACTGTTTTTT.

This clonotype was seen at least ten times. The rearrangement joins TRBV6-1 to TRBJ2-5, with D unresolved. Germline V gene lookup returns CDR1 MNHNS and CDR2 SASEGT. Trimming cost V 5 bases and J 5 bases, with 6 bases left between them. CDR3 size: 11 residues. CDR3 nucleotides: TGTGCCAGCAGTCGGGCGGAGACCCAGTACTTC. Amino acid sequence: CASSRAETQYF.

Only a few counts were recorded for this clonotype. The rearrangement links TRBV10-3 to TRBJ2-1, with 8 bases that match TRBD2. The CDR3 extends over 16 amino acids. Per the germline V gene, CDR1 is ENHRY and CDR2 is SYGVKD. The J segment lost 7 bases and the V segment lost 3 bases, leaving 11 bases of the junction unmatched. CDR3 coding DNA: TGTGCCATCAGTGATAAAGGATTAGCGGGGAATAATGAGCAGTTCTTC. It yields the protein CAISDKGLAGNNEQFF.

This clonotype is labeled medium-sized (0.01 to 0.1%). This chain joins TRBV7-2 and TRBJ2-3, with TRBD2 matching 12 bases. Per germline, CDR1 SGHTA and CDR2 FQGNSA. The CDR3 length is 18 residues. V lost 0 bases, J lost 4 bases, and 8 bases stayed unmatched. Written as DNA, the CDR3 is TGTGCCAGCAGCTTAGCGCCAGCTAGCGGGGGGGCTGCAGATACGCAGTATTTT. Translated: CASSLAPASGGAADTQYF.

This clonotype was observed a few times. DNA of the CDR3: TGTGCTAGTGGTTTGGCCCTTGACTACGAGCAGTACTTC. It encodes CASGLALDYEQYF. This rearrangement joins TRBV12-5 to TRBJ2-7; D is unresolved. V lost 1 base to trimming and J lost 3 bases, with 7 bases between them. Germline V gene data show CDR1 as LGHNT and CDR2 as FRNRAP. The CDR3 runs to 13 residues.

The chain recombines TRBV7-8 with TRBJ2-5; no clear D. In germline, CDR1 is SGHVS, CDR2 FQNEAQ. Trimming removed 0 bases from V and 7 bases from J, with 12 bases in between. This CDR3 contains 14 residues. The CDR3: CASSLAPFDWTQYF. The CDR3 nucleotides are TGTGCCAGCAGCTTAGCACCTTTTGACTGGACCCAGTACTTC.

The rearrangement uses TRBV7-9 and TRBJ1-1; D is uncertain. This CDR3 has 11 residues. Germline V lookup: CDR1 SEHNR, CDR2 FQNEAQ (reference sequence). V was trimmed by 6 bases and J by 4 bases, leaving 6 bases between them. The CDR3 region is CASRTFTEAFF. The DNA of the CDR3 is TGTGCCAGCAGGACCTTCACTGAAGCTTTCTTT.

This clonotype has just a few counts. The chain links TRBV28 to TRBJ2-5; D tentatively reads TRBD1 or TRBD2 (6 bases each). Germline V lookup: CDR1 MDHEN, CDR2 SYDVKM. The V end was cut by 5 bases, the J end by 6 bases, with 16 bases between. The CDR3 length is 14 residues. This CDR3 reads CASSIRGPGKTQYF. The CDR3 region has the DNA TGTGCCAGCAGTATTCGGGGGCCTGGAAAGACCCAGTACTTC.

The rearrangement links TRBV7-8 to TRBJ2-5; TRBD2 matches at 12 bases. There are 14 residues in the CDR3. The ends lost 4 bases at V and 11 bases at J; junction bases unmatched: 8. CDR1 SGHVS and CDR2 FQNEAQ come from the germline V gene. The CDR3 nucleotides read TGTGCCAGCAGCTCCCCTAGCGGGGGGGGAAAACAGTACTTC. Translated: CASSSPSGGGKQYF.

Turning to this clonotype: Lacking the conserved final phenylalanine or tryptophan, this CDR3 likely reflects a read error. The chain carries TRBV7-9 and TRBJ2-5; no clear D. The germline V and J ends were trimmed by 3 bases and 0 bases, with 8 bases remaining between them. The CDR3 spans 14 residues. Germline lookup yields CDR1 SEHNR and CDR2 FQNEAQ (reference sequence). CDR3 residues: CASSFTAYQETQYV. CDR3 nucleotides: TGTGCCAGCAGCTTCACGGCCTACCAAGAGACCCAGTACGTC.

This chain connects TRBV6-2 or TRBV6-3 to TRBJ2-3; 10 nucleotides align to TRBD2. The CDR3 has 12 residues. Germline trimming cut 6 bases from V and 9 bases from J; bases unmatched to any gene: 3. From germline, CDR1 is MNHEY and CDR2 SVGEGT. The CDR3 spells CASRGLAPTQYF. For the CDR3, the DNA is TGTGCCAGCAGGGGACTAGCGCCAACGCAGTATTTT.

This clonotype was detected only a few times. The gene calls are TRBV15 and TRBJ1-1; D unclear. This CDR3 is 16 amino acids long. Germline V gene lookup returns CDR1 LNHNV and CDR2 YYDKDF (reference sequence). Trimming pared 0 bases from V and 4 bases from J, leaving 15 bases between. This CDR3 is CATSRDHPDMGTEAFF. The CDR3 DNA follows: TGTGCCACCAGCAGAGATCATCCAGACATGGGCACTGAAGCTTTCTTT.

This chain connects TRBV20-1 to TRBJ1-2; a possible D gene is TRBD1 (6 bases). The CDR3 totals 12 residues. Per the germline V gene, CDR1 is DFQATT and CDR2 is SNEGSKA (reference sequence). V lost 6 bases and J 4 bases, leaving 12 bases between the germline ends. The CDR3 here is CSAEEQGYGYTF. CDR3 in DNA: TGCAGTGCGGAGGAACAGGGCTATGGCTACACCTTC.

This clonotype turned up a few times. The V call is TRBV10-3, the J call TRBJ2-3, with no clear D. This CDR3 contains 14 residues. Germline V lookup: CDR1 ENHRY, CDR2 SYGVKD. V was clipped by 11 bases and J by 4 bases, with 19 bases between them. The CDR3 protein is CAVTEVWSADTQYF. In DNA form, the CDR3 reads TGTGCCGTCACCGAGGTCTGGTCCGCAGATACGCAGTATTTT.

This chain joins TRBV19 and TRBJ2-2; the D gene is possibly TRBD2 (5 bases). Trimming removed 7 bases from V and 5 bases from J, with 14 bases in between. The CDR3 is 14 residues long. Germline V gene sequence: CDR1 LNHDA, CDR2 SQIVND (reference sequence). Written as DNA, the CDR3 is TGTGCCAGTAAGCGGAGCGGATCGACCGGGGAGCTGTTTTTT. It specifies CASKRSGSTGELFF.

This clonotype was picked up a small number of times. V and J are TRBV5-6 and TRBJ2-1; 10 bases are a match to TRBD2. V was clipped by 0 bases and J by 9 bases; unmatched bases: 6. The CDR3 runs to 15 residues. CDR1 and CDR2 (germline): SGHDT, YYEEEE. The CDR3 DNA is TGTGCCAGCAGCTTGGGCCCTAGCGGGAGCTCTGAGCAGTTCTTC. Translating it yields CASSLGPSGSSEQFF.

This clonotype has at least ten counts. This sequence joins TRBV7-2 and TRBJ2-3; 8 positions match TRBD2. Trimming took 7 bases from V and 1 from J; bases not matched to a gene: 4. The CDR3 has 14 residues. The V gene's germline CDR1 is SGHTA and CDR2 FQGNSA. The CDR3, as DNA: TGTGCCAGCACCCTCGGGGGGGGCACAGATACGCAGTATTTT. It translates to CASTLGGGTDTQYF.

A few counts support this clonotype. The V and J genes are TRBV5-4 and TRBJ1-1; TRBD1 agrees at 7 bases. Germline V gene data show CDR1 as SGHNT and CDR2 as YYREEE (reference sequence). The CDR3 consists of 14 residues. J was trimmed by 3 bases and V by 3 bases; bases with no gene match: 5. For the CDR3, the DNA is TGTGCCAGCAGCTCGACCACAGGGGACACTGAAGCTTTCTTT. This codes for CASSSTTGDTEAFF.

This clonotype was recorded many times. V usage is TRBV7-6 and J usage is TRBJ1-3; TRBD1 might be the D (5 bases). CDR3 length: 14 amino acids. From germline, CDR1 is SGHVS and CDR2 FNYEAQ. V was pared by 7 bases and J by 0 bases, with 10 bases between. The CDR3 loop is CASTLGGSGNTIYF. CDR3 nucleotides: TGTGCCAGCACCCTGGGGGGCTCTGGAAACACCATATATTTT.

This sequence joins TRBV2 and TRBJ1-1; D might be TRBD1 (5 bases). CDR3 length equals 13 residues. Germline loops: CDR1 SNHLY, CDR2 FYNNEI. V gave up 6 bases and J gave up 5 bases, with 13 bases separating them. Written as DNA, the CDR3 is TGTGCCAGCAGGGGGGTTCGGGGGACTGAAGCTTTCTTT. Amino acids: CASRGVRGTEAFF. Full variable domain (missing parts from reference TRBV2 and TRBJ1-1): EPEVTQTPSHQVTQMGQEVILRCVPISNHLYFYWYRQILGQKVEFLVSFYNNEISEKSEIFDDQFSVERPDGSNFTLKIRSTKLEDSAMYFCASRGVRGTEAFFGQGTRLTVV.

Ten or more counts support this clonotype. The V and J genes are TRBV28 and TRBJ2-5; TRBD2 matches at 11 bases. The CDR3 length is 16 residues. The V gene's germline CDR1 is MDHEN and CDR2 SYDVKM. With 7 bases clipped from V and 10 bases from J, the junction kept 17 bases outside the gene matches. The chain's CDR3 is CASTLLSGGDQEVQYF. DNA for the CDR3: TGTGCCAGCACCCTTCTTAGCGGGGGGGATCAAGAGGTCCAGTACTTC.

The chain carries TRBV6-6 and TRBJ1-6; 8 bases line up with TRBD1. The trim removed 5 bases at V and 7 bases at J, leaving 13 bases unmatched. The germline gives CDR1 MNHNY, CDR2 SVGAGI (reference sequence). This CDR3 has 17 amino acids. The CDR3 loop reads CASSRQGRDRVNSPLHF. CDR3 sequence (DNA): TGTGCCAGCAGTCGACAGGGGAGGGACCGTGTGAATTCACCCCTCCACTTT.

This clonotype has ten or more counts. The J gene is TRBJ2-1, the V gene TRBV7-2; 10 bases fit TRBD2. CDR1 SGHTA and CDR2 FQGNSA come from the germline V gene. V lost 2 bases and J lost 9; bases outside the gene matches: 10. The CDR3 is 16 residues long. CDR3 nucleotides: TGTGCCAGCAGCTTAAGCCCCCCTAGCGGGGGTAGTGAGCAGTTCTTC. It codes for CASSLSPPSGGSEQFF.

This clonotype was counted between two and nine times. The chain joins TRBV20-1 to TRBJ2-3, with 8 bases matching TRBD1. CDR1 and CDR2 (germline): DFQATT, SNEGSKA (reference sequence). With 6 bases clipped from V and 6 bases from J, the junction kept 5 bases outside the gene matches. The CDR3 covers 12 residues. Here the CDR3 reads CSARTGTDTQYF. The CDR3 region has the DNA TGCAGTGCCAGGACAGGGACGGATACGCAGTATTTT.

DNA of the CDR3: TGTGCCACCAGCAGAGATCTATACAGGGGCAATGAGCAGTTCTTC. Amino acid sequence: CATSRDLYRGNEQFF. The gene calls are TRBV15 and TRBJ2-1, with 7 bases fitting TRBD1. Germline V gives CDR1 LNHNV, CDR2 YYDKDF (reference sequence). The CDR3 sequence is 15 residues long. Losses at the gene ends were 0 bases for V and 6 bases for J; bases not matched to a gene: 5.

In this sample, this clonotype turned up many times. This sequence joins TRBV7-2 and TRBJ2-5; no firm D call. The CDR3 consists of 14 residues. From germline, CDR1 is SGHTA and CDR2 FQGNSA. Deletions cut 1 base from V and 5 bases from J, with 11 bases between. CDR3 nucleotides: TGTGCCAGCAGCTTAGTGGTTCTAGTGGAGACCCAGTACTTC. This codes for CASSLVVLVETQYF.

CDR3 protein: CASSGWTGSLEYNEQFF. As DNA, the CDR3 is TGTGCCAGCAGTGGCTGGACCGGGAGCCTGGAGTACAATGAGCAGTTCTTC. V usage is TRBV6-1 and J usage is TRBJ2-1; possible D gene TRBD2, 6 bases. The CDR3 sequence is 17 residues long. In germline, CDR1 is MNHNS, CDR2 SASEGT. Trimming removed 4 bases from V and 4 bases from J, with 20 bases in between.

As for this clonotype: A read error is possible here, since a much larger clone lies one base away. The rearrangement joins TRBV6-5 to TRBJ2-3; no firm D call. This CDR3 comprises 14 residues. Looked up from germline, CDR1 is MNHEY and CDR2 is SVGAGI. CDR3 sequence (DNA): TGTGCCCGCAGTTACCGTTGGGGCACAGATACGCAGTATTTT. This gives the protein CARSYRWGTDTQYF.

This clonotype occurred many times. The rearrangement joins TRBV7-2 to TRBJ1-5; maybe TRBD1 (6 bases). V shed 5 bases and J shed 7 bases, with 21 bases lying between them. CDR1 and CDR2 from the germline V gene are SGHTA and FQGNSA. This CDR3 comprises 16 residues. CDR3 coding DNA: TGTGCCAGCAGCGCTCGGGGCAGGGGAGGAGGGCAGCCCCAGCATTTT. Translating it yields CASSARGRGGGQPQHF.

At least ten counts were recorded for this clonotype. V is TRBV28 and J is TRBJ2-7; 10 positions match TRBD2. The CDR3 consists of 16 residues. V trimming: 6 bases; J trimming: 3 bases; junction bases outside the gene matches: 11. The V gene's germline CDR1 is MDHEN and CDR2 SYDVKM. The CDR3 spells CASRIHGAGGLYEQYF. CDR3 in DNA: TGTGCCAGCAGAATCCATGGAGCGGGGGGGCTCTACGAGCAGTACTTC.

This clonotype was observed at least ten times. The chain uses TRBV7-2 and TRBJ2-1; the D gene is possibly TRBD2 (6 bases). The CDR3 is made up of 15 amino acids. With 5 bases removed from V and 8 bases from J, the gap between germline ends came to 19 bases. The germline CDR1 and CDR2 sequences are SGHTA and FQGNSA. CDR3 protein: CASSPPGLSLDEQFF. The CDR3 bases are TGTGCCAGCAGCCCCCCGGGACTTTCCCTGGATGAGCAGTTCTTC.